Below are 32 T cell receptor beta chains sequenced from a single sample in a study of blood T cell repertoires in COVID-19. TCRdb's copy holds only in-frame clones and misses some; the assay was immunoSEQ multiplex PCR. In the table there are some 30,000 clones, around 90% of which are singletons. Input material: peripheral blood. Every receptor here comes from a man aged 55 to 69 with active COVID-19.

The V call is TRBV5-4, the J call TRBJ2-1, with D possibly TRBD1 on 5 matching bases. CDR3 length: 12 residues. Looked up from germline, CDR1 is SGHNT and CDR2 is YYREEE (reference sequence). The V end lost 0 bases, the J end lost 8 bases, and 6 bases lay between the germline ends. The CDR3 reads CASSLGGYEQFF. The CDR3 DNA reads as TGTGCCAGCAGCTTGGGGGGCTATGAGCAGTTCTTC.

The V and J genes are TRBV24-1 and TRBJ1-5; D ambiguous. The CDR3 length is 15 residues. Germline CDR1 reads KGHDR; CDR2 reads SFDVKD. V was shortened by 4 bases and J by 4 bases, with 13 bases between the two germline ends. This CDR3 reads CATSDSLAHNQPQHF. The CDR3 DNA reads as TGTGCCACCAGTGACTCATTAGCGCATAATCAGCCCCAGCATTTT.

The V gene is TRBV7-2, the J gene TRBJ1-1, with 7 positions matching TRBD1. V gave up 3 bases and J gave up 5 bases; unmatched junction bases: 6. CDR3 length: 14 amino acids. CDR1 and CDR2 (germline): SGHTA, FQGNSA. CDR3 residues: CASSLTGLQTEAFF. CDR3 bases: TGTGCCAGCAGCTTGACAGGGCTCCAGACTGAAGCTTTCTTT. Variable domain in full (rest from reference TRBV7-2 and TRBJ1-1): GAGVSQSPSNKVTEKGKDVELRCDPISGHTALYWYRQSLGQGLEFLIYFQGNSAPDKSGLPSDRFSAERTGGSVSTLTIQRTQQEDSAVYLCASSLTGLQTEAFFGQGTRLTVV.

The V gene is TRBV29-1, the J gene TRBJ1-2; a weak D match, TRBD1 (6 bases). This CDR3 comprises 14 residues. CDR1 SQVTM and CDR2 ANQGSEA come from the germline V gene. The V end lost 3 bases, the J end lost 7 bases, and 18 bases lay between the germline ends. CDR3 amino acids: CSVDGGAPGSGYTF. The CDR3 DNA is TGCAGCGTTGATGGGGGGGCCCCGGGGTCTGGCTACACCTTC.

V is TRBV14 and J is TRBJ1-2; D unresolved. Germline CDR1 SGHDN, CDR2 FVKESK. The CDR3 is made up of 14 amino acids. V was clipped by 0 bases and J by 4 bases, with 9 bases between them. CDR3 coding DNA: TGTGCCAGCAGCCAAGATTGGCGGAGCTATGGCTACACCTTC. This gives the protein CASSQDWRSYGYTF.

This chain links TRBV7-8 with TRBJ1-5, with D possibly TRBD1 on 6 matching bases. The CDR3 is 17 residues long. Trimming left V 5 bases short and J 2 bases short, with 19 bases between. Germline lookup yields CDR1 SGHVS and CDR2 FQNEAQ. CDR3 in DNA: TGTGCCAGCAGCCAAGGGGGGGTCGGAGTGGGCAATCAGCCCCAGCATTTT. This encodes CASSQGGVGVGNQPQHF. Combining the CDR3 with reference TRBV7-8 and TRBJ1-5 gives the whole variable domain GAGVSQSPRYKVAKRGQDVALRCDPISGHVSLFWYQQALGQGPEFLTYFQNEAQLDKSGLPSDRFFAERPEGSVSTLKIQRTQQEDSAVYLCASSQGGVGVGNQPQHFGDGTRLSIL.

This sequence joins TRBV6-1 and TRBJ1-1; tentatively, D is TRBD1 (6 bases). Germline V CDR1 and CDR2: MNHNS, SASEGT. V shed 3 bases and J shed 4 bases, with 15 bases lying between them. This CDR3 is built from 15 residues. The CDR3 loop is CASSDLGTQSTEAFF. For the CDR3, the DNA is TGTGCCAGCAGTGATCTGGGGACACAGAGCACTGAAGCTTTCTTT.

This clone was seen only once. CDR3 in amino acids: CASSLLAGDYGYTF. The CDR3 bases are TGTGCCAGCAGCCTGTTGGCAGGGGACTATGGCTACACCTTC. The rearrangement links TRBV5-8 to TRBJ1-2; perhaps TRBD1 as D (6 bases). The CDR3 runs 14 residues. Germline-derived CDR1 and CDR2 are SGHTS and YDEGEE. Trimming took off 4 bases at V and 3 bases at J, with 13 bases between the two ends.

The chain combines TRBV5-1 with TRBJ1-1; D gene unclear. Germline lookup yields CDR1 SGHRS and CDR2 YFSETQ. The germline V and J ends were trimmed by 0 bases and 1 base, with 13 bases remaining between them. The CDR3 is 16 residues long. This CDR3 reads CASSLVPGVSNTEAFF. CDR3 nucleotide sequence: TGCGCCAGCAGCTTGGTCCCTGGAGTCTCGAACACTGAAGCTTTCTTT. Complete variable domain (other parts from reference TRBV5-1 and TRBJ1-1): KAGVTQTPRYLIKTRGQQVTLSCSPISGHRSVSWYQQTPGQGLQFLFEYFSETQRNKGNFPGRFSGRQFSNSRSEMNVSTLELGDSALYLCASSLVPGVSNTEAFFGQGTRLTVV.

The chain employs TRBV7-8 and TRBJ1-4, with D maybe TRBD1 (5 bases). V was shortened by 1 base and J by 5 bases, with 11 bases between the two germline ends. The CDR3 is 15 residues long. Germline CDR1 is SGHVS and CDR2 is FQNEAQ. Here the CDR3 reads CASSLVQGVNEKLFF. Here the CDR3 DNA reads TGTGCCAGCAGCTTAGTCCAAGGGGTGAATGAAAAACTGTTTTTT.

This sequence joins TRBV6-2 or TRBV6-3 and TRBJ1-1; the D gene is possibly TRBD1 (6 bases). The ends were cut back, 9 bases at V and 0 bases at J, with 20 bases in the middle. Germline CDR1 MNHEY, CDR2 SVGEGT. This CDR3 contains 16 residues. DNA for the CDR3: TGTGCCAGTCGCCCTAGGCGGGGGGCGATGAACACTGAAGCTTTCTTT. Translated: CASRPRRGAMNTEAFF.

This chain joins TRBV5-1 and TRBJ2-3; no firm D call. Trimming took 0 bases from V and 3 from J, leaving 8 bases between them. This CDR3 is 14 amino acids long. Per the germline V gene, CDR1 is SGHRS and CDR2 is YFSETQ. The CDR3 region is CASSLEQQTDTQYF. The CDR3, as DNA: TGCGCCAGCAGCTTGGAACAACAGACAGATACGCAGTATTTT. The full variable domain, its missing parts supplied by reference TRBV5-1 and TRBJ2-3, is KAGVTQTPRYLIKTRGQQVTLSCSPISGHRSVSWYQQTPGQGLQFLFEYFSETQRNKGNFPGRFSGRQFSNSRSEMNVSTLELGDSALYLCASSLEQQTDTQYFGPGTRLTVL.

The rearrangement uses TRBV9 and TRBJ1-2; 10 bases are shared with TRBD1. Trimming removed 4 bases from V and 4 bases from J; junction bases left unmatched: 4. Germline CDR1 and CDR2: SGDLS and YYNGEE. There are 14 residues in the CDR3. The CDR3 DNA sequence: TGTGCCAGCAGCCAGGACAGGGGGTTCTATGGCTACACCTTC. It specifies CASSQDRGFYGYTF.

V gene TRBV5-1 combines with J gene TRBJ1-6; TRBD1 might be the D (5 bases). This CDR3 region has 13 residues. V dropped 7 bases and J dropped 7 bases, with 12 bases sitting between them. CDR1 and CDR2 from the germline V gene are SGHRS and YFSETQ. The CDR3 DNA follows: TGCGCCAGCGGGACGGCGGGGAATTCACCCCTCCACTTT. Its protein is CASGTAGNSPLHF.

The CDR3 spells CASSPRAVTSGRFYEQYF. Written as DNA, the CDR3 is TGTGCCAGTAGTCCCCGGGCGGTCACTAGCGGGAGATTCTACGAGCAGTACTTC. The rearrangement links TRBV19 to TRBJ2-7; 11 bases line up with TRBD2. The V segment lost 5 bases and the J segment 3 bases; nucleotides outside the gene matches: 15. The CDR3 has 18 residues. Per germline, CDR1 LNHDA and CDR2 SQIVND (reference sequence).

The chain recombines TRBV19 with TRBJ2-1; 10 bases match TRBD2. CDR1 is LNHDA, CDR2 SQIVND, per germline (reference sequence). This CDR3 region has 15 residues. The V and J ends lost 5 bases and 8 bases, in that order; junction bases with no gene match: 9. For the CDR3, the DNA is TGTGCCAGTAGTGCCAGCGGGGGGGTGTTCGATGAGCAGTTCTTC. Translation: CASSASGGVFDEQFF.

This clone was found a few times. CDR3 protein: CASSEALSNGYTF. The CDR3 DNA reads TGTGCCAGCAGTGAAGCGCTAAGTAATGGCTACACCTTC. The genes are TRBV6-1 and TRBJ1-2; D unclear. The CDR3 totals 13 residues. With 0 bases removed from V and 6 bases from J, the gap between germline ends came to 8 bases. The germline V gene has CDR1 MNHNS and CDR2 SASEGT.

The rearrangement links TRBV20-1 to TRBJ2-5; D call uncertain. With 3 bases removed from V and 4 bases from J, the gap between germline ends came to 9 bases. This CDR3 spans 12 amino acids. Germline values: CDR1 DFQATT, CDR2 SNEGSKA (reference sequence). The CDR3 here is CSASLSGETQYF. The CDR3 DNA reads TGCAGTGCTAGTCTTTCGGGAGAGACCCAGTACTTC.

V is TRBV6-2 or TRBV6-3 and J is TRBJ2-4; D is perhaps TRBD1 (5 bases). CDR3 size: 15 residues. V gave up 6 bases and J gave up 3 bases, with 15 bases separating them. Germline-derived CDR1 and CDR2 are MNHEY and SVGEGT. CDR3 sequence (DNA): TGTGCCAGCAGCCCCGCCTATAGGGGCAAAAACATTCAGTACTTC. Its translation: CASSPAYRGKNIQYF.

This clone has just one count. The genes are TRBV7-8 and TRBJ1-2, with D possibly being TRBD1 (5 bases). The CDR3 covers 14 residues. Germline assignment: CDR1 SGHVS and CDR2 FQNEAQ. V was trimmed by 4 bases and J by 2 bases, leaving 11 bases between them. The CDR3 spells CASSSRQSNYGYTF. The CDR3 DNA reads TGTGCCAGCAGCTCACGACAGAGCAACTATGGCTACACCTTC. The variable domain in full, completed from reference TRBV7-8 and TRBJ1-2, reads GAGVSQSPRYKVAKRGQDVALRCDPISGHVSLFWYQQALGQGPEFLTYFQNEAQLDKSGLPSDRFFAERPEGSVSTLKIQRTQQEDSAVYLCASSSRQSNYGYTFGSGTRLTVV.

The chain is built from TRBV7-3 and TRBJ1-1; no reliable D call. The germline CDR1 and CDR2 sequences are SGHTA and FQGTGA. Trimming removed 5 bases from V and 0 bases from J, with 10 bases in between. This CDR3 has 14 amino acids. CDR3 protein: CASSPGVLNTEAFF. The CDR3 region has the DNA TGTGCCAGCAGCCCCGGAGTCCTGAACACTGAAGCTTTCTTT.

The CDR3 reads CASSPYDRGSEKLFF. The CDR3 DNA follows: TGTGCCAGCAGCCCTTACGACAGGGGGAGTGAAAAACTGTTTTTT. J is TRBJ1-4 and V is TRBV9, with TRBD1 matching over 9 bases. The CDR3 has 15 amino acids. Germline V gene lookup returns CDR1 SGDLS and CDR2 YYNGEE. V lost 4 bases, J lost 7 bases, and 8 bases stayed unmatched.

The genes are TRBV7-3 and TRBJ2-3; TRBD2 might be the D (6 bases). The CDR3 sequence is 15 residues long. With 0 bases removed from V and 0 bases from J, the gap between germline ends came to 7 bases. Germline V gives CDR1 SGHTA, CDR2 FQGTGA. The CDR3 here is CASSLTGLSTDTQYF. Here the CDR3 DNA reads TGTGCCAGCAGCTTAACGGGACTTAGCACAGATACGCAGTATTTT. Complete variable domain (other parts from reference TRBV7-3 and TRBJ2-3): GAGVSQTPSNKVTEKGKYVELRCDPISGHTALYWYRQSLGQGPEFLIYFQGTGAADDSGLPNDRFFAVRPEGSVSTLKIQRTERGDSAVYLCASSLTGLSTDTQYFGPGTRLTVL.

V and J are TRBV6-6 and TRBJ1-2, with D uncertain. CDR3 length: 15 amino acids. Germline V gene lookup returns CDR1 MNHNY and CDR2 SVGAGI (reference sequence). Deletions cut 3 bases from V and 6 bases from J, with 17 bases between. CDR3 nucleotides: TGTGCCAGCAGTTATTTGACGACGGGTTTTGATGGCTACACCTTC. The encoded protein is CASSYLTTGFDGYTF.

This chain links TRBV6-6 with TRBJ1-5, with 10 positions matching TRBD1. Germline loops: CDR1 MNHNY, CDR2 SVGAGI (reference sequence). After removal of 2 bases from V and 6 bases from J, the junction contained 1 base not matched to a gene. The CDR3 has 14 amino acids. CDR3: CASSYGTGVQPQHF. In DNA, the CDR3 is TGTGCCAGCAGTTACGGGACAGGGGTTCAGCCCCAGCATTTT.

This chain uses TRBV7-6 with TRBJ1-4; TRBD1 might be the D (5 bases). The CDR3 sequence is 14 residues long. Trimming shortened V by 0 bases and J by 5 bases, and 7 bases separated the two germline ends. Germline CDR1 and CDR2: SGHVS and FNYEAQ. CDR3 sequence: CASSLARTNEKLFF. CDR3 bases: TGTGCCAGCAGCTTAGCACGGACAAATGAAAAACTGTTTTTT.

This chain connects TRBV19 to TRBJ2-5; TRBD1 might be the D (6 bases). CDR1 and CDR2 from the germline V gene are LNHDA and SQIVND (reference sequence). The CDR3 loop spans 15 amino acids. V was cut by 1 base and J by 5 bases, with 14 bases left in between. CDR3 nucleotide sequence: TGTGCCAGTAGTATAGGGGGGACACCAGCGGAGACCCAGTACTTC. Translated, it gives CASSIGGTPAETQYF.

J is TRBJ2-3 and V is TRBV7-2, with 10 bases identical to TRBD2. V lost 7 bases, J lost 1 base, and 2 bases stayed unmatched. Looked up from germline, CDR1 is SGHTA and CDR2 is FQGNSA. The CDR3 has 14 residues. CDR3 coding DNA: TGTGCCAGCAAGGGGACTAGCGGCACAGATACGCAGTATTTT. Translating it yields CASKGTSGTDTQYF.

The chain is built from TRBV28 and TRBJ2-1, with TRBD1 identical over 7 bases. The CDR3 consists of 14 residues. CDR1 is MDHEN and CDR2 is SYDVKM in the germline V gene. Germline trimming cut 6 bases from V and 0 bases from J; bases unmatched to any gene: 2. The CDR3 is CASRDRSSYNEQFF. The CDR3 bases are TGTGCCAGCAGGGACAGGAGCTCCTACAATGAGCAGTTCTTC. The whole variable domain, filled in from reference TRBV28 and TRBJ2-1, reads DVKVTQSSRYLVKRTGEKVFLECVQDMDHENMFWYRQDPGLGLRLIYFSYDVKMKEKGDIPEGYSVSREKKERFSLILESASTNQTSMYLCASRDRSSYNEQFFGPGTRLTVL.

V and J are TRBV13 and TRBJ2-7; 11 bases align to TRBD2. The CDR3 spans 16 residues. V lost 5 bases to trimming and J lost 7 bases; unmatched junction nucleotides: 13. Germline CDR1 reads PRHDT; CDR2 reads FYEKMQ (reference sequence). CDR3 protein: CASSQTSGGPWGEQYF. The CDR3 DNA is TGTGCCAGCAGCCAAACTAGCGGGGGCCCATGGGGGGAGCAGTACTTC.

The V call is TRBV5-1, the J call TRBJ2-1; 9 bases line up with TRBD1. Per the germline V gene, CDR1 is SGHRS and CDR2 is YFSETQ. CDR3 length: 15 amino acids. Losses at the gene ends were 3 bases for V and 7 bases for J; bases not matched to a gene: 8. The CDR3 sequence is CASSSDRGVSNEQFF. Written as DNA, the CDR3 is TGCGCCAGCAGCTCGGACAGGGGTGTCTCAAATGAGCAGTTCTTC.

The genes are TRBV5-6 and TRBJ2-5, with 9 bases lining up with TRBD1. The CDR3 has 17 amino acids. V lost 0 bases, J lost 0 bases, and 6 bases stayed unmatched. Germline V gene data show CDR1 as SGHDT and CDR2 as YYEEEE. The CDR3 DNA is TGTGCCAGCAGCTTGGAATGGGACAGGGATGACCAAGAGACCCAGTACTTC. It codes for CASSLEWDRDDQETQYF.